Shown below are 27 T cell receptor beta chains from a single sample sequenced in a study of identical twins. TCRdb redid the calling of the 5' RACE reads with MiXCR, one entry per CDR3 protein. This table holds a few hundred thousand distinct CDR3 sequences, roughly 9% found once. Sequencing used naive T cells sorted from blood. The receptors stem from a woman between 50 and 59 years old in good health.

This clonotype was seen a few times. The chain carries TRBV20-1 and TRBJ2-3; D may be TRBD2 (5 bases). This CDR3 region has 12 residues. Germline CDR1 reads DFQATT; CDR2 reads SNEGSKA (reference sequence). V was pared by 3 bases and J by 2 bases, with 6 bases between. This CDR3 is CSASRDTDTQYF. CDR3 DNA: TGCAGTGCTAGTCGGGACACAGATACGCAGTATTTT.

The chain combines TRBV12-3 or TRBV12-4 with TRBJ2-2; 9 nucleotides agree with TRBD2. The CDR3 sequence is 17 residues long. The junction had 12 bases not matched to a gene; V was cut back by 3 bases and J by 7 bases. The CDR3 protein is CASSFGGPSGMNGELFF. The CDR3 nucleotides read TGTGCCAGCAGTTTCGGAGGGCCTAGCGGGATGAACGGGGAGCTGTTTTTT.

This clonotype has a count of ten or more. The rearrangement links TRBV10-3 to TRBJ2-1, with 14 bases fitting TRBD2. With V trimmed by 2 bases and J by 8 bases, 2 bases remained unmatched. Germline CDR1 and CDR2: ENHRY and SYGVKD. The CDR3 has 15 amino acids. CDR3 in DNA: TGTGCCATCAGTGAGACGACTAGCGGGAGGGATGAGCAGTTCTTC. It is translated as CAISETTSGRDEQFF.

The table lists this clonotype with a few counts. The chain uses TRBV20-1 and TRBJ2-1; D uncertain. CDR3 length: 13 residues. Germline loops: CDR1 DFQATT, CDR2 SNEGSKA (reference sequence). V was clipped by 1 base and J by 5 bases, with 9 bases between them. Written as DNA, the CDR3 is TGCAGTGCTAGAGGATCCAACAACAATGAGCAGTTCTTC. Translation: CSARGSNNNEQFF.

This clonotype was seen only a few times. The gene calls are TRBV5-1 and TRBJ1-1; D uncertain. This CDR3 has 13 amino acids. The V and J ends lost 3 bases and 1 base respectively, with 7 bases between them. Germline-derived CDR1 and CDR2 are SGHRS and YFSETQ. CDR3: CASSSLKNTEAFF. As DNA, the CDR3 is TGCGCCAGCAGCTCACTGAAGAACACTGAAGCTTTCTTT.

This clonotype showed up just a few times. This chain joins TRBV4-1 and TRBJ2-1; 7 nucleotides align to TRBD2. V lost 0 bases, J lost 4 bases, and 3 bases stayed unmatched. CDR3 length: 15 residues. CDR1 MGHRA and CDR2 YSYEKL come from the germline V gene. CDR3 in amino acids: CASSQEGLPYNEQFF. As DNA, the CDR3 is TGCGCCAGCAGCCAAGAGGGACTACCGTACAATGAGCAGTTCTTC.

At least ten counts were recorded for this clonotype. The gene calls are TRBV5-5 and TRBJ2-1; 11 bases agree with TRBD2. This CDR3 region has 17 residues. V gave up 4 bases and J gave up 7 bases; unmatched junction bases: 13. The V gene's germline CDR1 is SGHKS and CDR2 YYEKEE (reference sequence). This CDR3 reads CASSRQSTSGTPNEQFF. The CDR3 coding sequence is TGTGCCAGCAGCCGTCAGTCGACTAGCGGGACCCCTAATGAGCAGTTCTTC.

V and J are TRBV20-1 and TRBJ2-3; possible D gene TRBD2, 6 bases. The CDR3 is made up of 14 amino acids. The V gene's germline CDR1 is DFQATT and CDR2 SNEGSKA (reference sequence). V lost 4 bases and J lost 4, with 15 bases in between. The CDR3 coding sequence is TGCAGTGCTATTCAATGGGAGGCCTCAGATACGCAGTATTTT. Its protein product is CSAIQWEASDTQYF.

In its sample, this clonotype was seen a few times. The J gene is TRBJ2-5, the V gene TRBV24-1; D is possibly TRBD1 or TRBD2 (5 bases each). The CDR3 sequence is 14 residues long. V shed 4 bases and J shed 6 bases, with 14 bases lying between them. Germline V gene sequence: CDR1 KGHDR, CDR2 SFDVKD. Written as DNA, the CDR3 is TGTGCCACCAGTGAAGCCGGGACCGGAAAGACCCAGTACTTC. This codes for CATSEAGTGKTQYF.

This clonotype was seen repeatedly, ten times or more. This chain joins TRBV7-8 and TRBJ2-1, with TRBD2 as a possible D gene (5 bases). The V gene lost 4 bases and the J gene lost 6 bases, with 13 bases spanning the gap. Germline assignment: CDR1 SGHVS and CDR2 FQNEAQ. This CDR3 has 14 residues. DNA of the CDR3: TGTGCCAGCAGCTATACTAGGGTCAGCAATGAGCAGTTCTTC. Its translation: CASSYTRVSNEQFF.

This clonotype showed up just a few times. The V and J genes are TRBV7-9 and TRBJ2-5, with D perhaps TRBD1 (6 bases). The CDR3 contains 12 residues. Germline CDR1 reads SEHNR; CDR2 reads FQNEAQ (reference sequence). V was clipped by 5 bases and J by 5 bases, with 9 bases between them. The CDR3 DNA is TGTGCCAGCAGCATACAGGGCGAGACCCAGTACTTC. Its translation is CASSIQGETQYF.

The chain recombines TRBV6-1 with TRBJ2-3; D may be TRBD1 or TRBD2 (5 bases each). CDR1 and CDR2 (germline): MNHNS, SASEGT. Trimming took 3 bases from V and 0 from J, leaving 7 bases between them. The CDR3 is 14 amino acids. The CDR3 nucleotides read TGTGCCAGCAGTGACAGGGACAGCACAGATACGCAGTATTTT. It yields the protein CASSDRDSTDTQYF.

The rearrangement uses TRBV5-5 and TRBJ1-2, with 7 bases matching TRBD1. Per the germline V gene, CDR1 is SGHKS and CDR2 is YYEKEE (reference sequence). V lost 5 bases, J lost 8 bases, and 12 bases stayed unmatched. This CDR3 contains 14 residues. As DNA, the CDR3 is TGTGCCAGCAGTTCGACAGGGAGAGTGAACGGCTACACCTTC. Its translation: CASSSTGRVNGYTF.

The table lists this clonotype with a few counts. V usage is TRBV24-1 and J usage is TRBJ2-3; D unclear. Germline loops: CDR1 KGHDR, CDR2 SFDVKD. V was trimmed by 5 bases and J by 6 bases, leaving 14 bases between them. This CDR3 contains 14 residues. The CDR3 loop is CATSVWALRDTQYF. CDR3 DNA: TGTGCCACCAGTGTTTGGGCATTGAGGGATACGCAGTATTTT.

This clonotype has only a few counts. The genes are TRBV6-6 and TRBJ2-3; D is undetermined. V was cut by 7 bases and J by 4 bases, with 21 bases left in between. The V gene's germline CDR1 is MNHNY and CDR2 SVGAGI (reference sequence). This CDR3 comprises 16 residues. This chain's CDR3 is CASTSSTPLVPDTQYF. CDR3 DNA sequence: TGTGCCAGCACCTCCTCGACCCCCCTCGTGCCAGATACGCAGTATTTT.

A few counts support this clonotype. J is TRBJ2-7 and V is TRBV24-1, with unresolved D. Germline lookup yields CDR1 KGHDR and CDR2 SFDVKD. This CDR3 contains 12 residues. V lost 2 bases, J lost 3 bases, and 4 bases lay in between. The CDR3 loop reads CATSDSLYEQYF. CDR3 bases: TGTGCCACCAGTGATTCCCTCTACGAGCAGTACTTC.

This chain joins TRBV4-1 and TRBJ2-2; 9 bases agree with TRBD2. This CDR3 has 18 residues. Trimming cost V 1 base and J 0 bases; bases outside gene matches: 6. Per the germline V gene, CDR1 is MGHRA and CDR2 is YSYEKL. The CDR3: CASSQGRLAGANTGELFF. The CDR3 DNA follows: TGCGCCAGCAGCCAAGGGCGTTTAGCGGGGGCGAACACCGGGGAGCTGTTTTTT.

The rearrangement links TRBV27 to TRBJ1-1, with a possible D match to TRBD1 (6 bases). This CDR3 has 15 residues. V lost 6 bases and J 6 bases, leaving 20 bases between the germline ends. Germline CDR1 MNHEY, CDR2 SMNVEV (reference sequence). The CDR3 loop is CASSRWGGQNAEAFF. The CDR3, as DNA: TGTGCCAGCAGCCGCTGGGGGGGGCAGAATGCTGAAGCTTTCTTT.

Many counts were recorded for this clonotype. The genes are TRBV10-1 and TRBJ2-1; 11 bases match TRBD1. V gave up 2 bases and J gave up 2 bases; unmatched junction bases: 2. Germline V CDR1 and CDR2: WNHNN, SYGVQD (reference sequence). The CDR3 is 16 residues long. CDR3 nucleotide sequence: TGCGCCAGCAGTGAGGGGGGACAGGGGGCCTACAATGAGCAGTTCTTC. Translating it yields CASSEGGQGAYNEQFF.

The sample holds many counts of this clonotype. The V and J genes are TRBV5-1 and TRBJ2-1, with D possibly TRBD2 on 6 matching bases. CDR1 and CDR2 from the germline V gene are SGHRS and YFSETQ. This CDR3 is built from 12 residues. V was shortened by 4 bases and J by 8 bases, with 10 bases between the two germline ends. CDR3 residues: CASSPIADEQFF. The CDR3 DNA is TGCGCCAGCAGCCCTATAGCGGATGAGCAGTTCTTC.

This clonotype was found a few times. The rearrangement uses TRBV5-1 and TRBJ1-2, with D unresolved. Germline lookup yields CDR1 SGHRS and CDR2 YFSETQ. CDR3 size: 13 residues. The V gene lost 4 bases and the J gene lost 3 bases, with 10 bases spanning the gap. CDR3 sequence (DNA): TGCGCCAGCAGCGAAGGGCGGGACTATGGCTACACCTTC. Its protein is CASSEGRDYGYTF. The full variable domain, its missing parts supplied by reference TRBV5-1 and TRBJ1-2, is KAGVTQTPRYLIKTRGQQVTLSCSPISGHRSVSWYQQTPGQGLQFLFEYFSETQRNKGNFPGRFSGRQFSNSRSEMNVSTLELGDSALYLCASSEGRDYGYTFGSGTRLTVV.

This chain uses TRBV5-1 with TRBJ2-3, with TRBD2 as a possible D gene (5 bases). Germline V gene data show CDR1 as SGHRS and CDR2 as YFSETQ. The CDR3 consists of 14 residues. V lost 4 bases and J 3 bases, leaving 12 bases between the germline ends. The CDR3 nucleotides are TGCGCCAGCAGCCCGGGATGGGGAACAGATACGCAGTATTTT. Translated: CASSPGWGTDTQYF.

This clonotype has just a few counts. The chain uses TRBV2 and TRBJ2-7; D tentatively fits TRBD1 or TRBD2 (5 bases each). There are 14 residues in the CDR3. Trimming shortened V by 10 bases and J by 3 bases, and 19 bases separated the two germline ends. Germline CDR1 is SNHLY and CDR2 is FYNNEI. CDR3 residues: CAISSQGRSYEQYF. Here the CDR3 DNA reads TGTGCCATAAGCAGCCAGGGACGGAGCTACGAGCAGTACTTC.

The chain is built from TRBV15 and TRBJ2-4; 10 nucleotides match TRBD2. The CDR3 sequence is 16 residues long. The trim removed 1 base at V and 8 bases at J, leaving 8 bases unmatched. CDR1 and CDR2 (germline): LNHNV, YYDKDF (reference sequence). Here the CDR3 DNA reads TGTGCCACCAGCAGAGGTCTAGCGGGAGCCGTGGACATTCAGTACTTC. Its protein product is CATSRGLAGAVDIQYF. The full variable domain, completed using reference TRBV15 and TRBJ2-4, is DAMVIQNPRYQVTQFGKPVTLSCSQTLNHNVMYWYQQKSSQAPKLLFHYYDKDFNNEADTPDNFQSRRPNTSFCFLDIRSPGLGDTAMYLCATSRGLAGAVDIQYFGAGTRLSVL.

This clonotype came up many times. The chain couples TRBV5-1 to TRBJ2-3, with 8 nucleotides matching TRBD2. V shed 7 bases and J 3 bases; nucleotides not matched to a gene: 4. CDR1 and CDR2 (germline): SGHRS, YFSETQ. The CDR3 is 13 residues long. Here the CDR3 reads CASSGLATDTQYF. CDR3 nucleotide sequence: TGCGCCAGCTCCGGACTAGCAACAGATACGCAGTATTTT.

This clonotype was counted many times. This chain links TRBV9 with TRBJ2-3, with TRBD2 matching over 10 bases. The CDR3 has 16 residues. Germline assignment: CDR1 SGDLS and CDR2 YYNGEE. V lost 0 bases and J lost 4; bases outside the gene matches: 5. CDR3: CASSVGGAGGSDTQYF. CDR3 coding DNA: TGTGCCAGCAGCGTAGGTGGAGCGGGAGGGTCAGATACGCAGTATTTT.

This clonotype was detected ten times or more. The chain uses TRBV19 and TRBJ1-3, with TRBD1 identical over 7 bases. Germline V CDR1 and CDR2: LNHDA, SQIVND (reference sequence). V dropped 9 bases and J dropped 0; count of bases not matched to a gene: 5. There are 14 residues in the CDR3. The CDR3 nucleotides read TGTGCCAGCCACAGGGGCAGCTCTGGAAACACCATATATTTT. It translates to CASHRGSSGNTIYF.